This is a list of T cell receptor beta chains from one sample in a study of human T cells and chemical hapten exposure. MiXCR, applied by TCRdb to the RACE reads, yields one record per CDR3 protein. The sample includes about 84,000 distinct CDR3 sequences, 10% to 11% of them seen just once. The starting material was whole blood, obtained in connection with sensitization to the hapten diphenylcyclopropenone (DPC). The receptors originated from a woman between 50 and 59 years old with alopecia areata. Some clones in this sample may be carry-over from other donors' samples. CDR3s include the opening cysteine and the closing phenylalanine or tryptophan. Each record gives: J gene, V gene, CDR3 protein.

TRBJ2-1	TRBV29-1	CSVARTSGTYNEQFF
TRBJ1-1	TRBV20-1	CSASGRWAEAFF
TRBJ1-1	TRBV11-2	CASSPQLTEAFF
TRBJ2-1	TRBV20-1	CSARAPSANEQFF
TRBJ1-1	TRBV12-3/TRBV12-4	CASSLHELNTEAFF
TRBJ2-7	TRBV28	CASSLGVEQYF
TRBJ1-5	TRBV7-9	CASSMTGNGNQPQHF
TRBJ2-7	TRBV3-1	CASSSRDRGSYEQYF
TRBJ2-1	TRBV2	CASSGQGWPEQFF
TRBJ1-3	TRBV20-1	CSATTQGPNTIYF
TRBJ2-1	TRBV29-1	CSVVRTYNEQFF
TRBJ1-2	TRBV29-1	CSGQTDLYGYTF
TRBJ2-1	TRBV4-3	CASSQDLGARAGHNEQFF
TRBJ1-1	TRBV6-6	CASSYFRTGDEAFF
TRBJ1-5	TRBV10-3	CAISELGDNQPQHF
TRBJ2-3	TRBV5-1	CASSPHRTDTQYF
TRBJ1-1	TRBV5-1	CASSRGQGNTEAFF
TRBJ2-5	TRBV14	CASSQGGTAQETQYF
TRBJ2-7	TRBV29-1	CSVAGLAGGAYEQYF
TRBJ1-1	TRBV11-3	CASSSGQGRTEAFF
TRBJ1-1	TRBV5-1	CASSLVEYAEAFF
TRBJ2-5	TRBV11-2	CASSPSPGNQETQYF
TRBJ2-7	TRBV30	CAWSVPRQRGTYEQYF
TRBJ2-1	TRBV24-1	CATDGGAEQFF
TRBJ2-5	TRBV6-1	CASSAQTGGRETQYF
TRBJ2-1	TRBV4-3	CASSPTPLAGGGYNEQFF
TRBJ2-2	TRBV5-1	CASSTGTSGYTGELFF
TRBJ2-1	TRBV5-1	CASSHPTSGYNEQFF
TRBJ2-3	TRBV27	CASVRLAGGGLADTQYF
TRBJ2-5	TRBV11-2	CASSLDGGTEETQYF
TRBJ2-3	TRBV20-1	CSAALTGHQATDTQYF
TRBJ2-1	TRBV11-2	CASSRDPNSYNEQFF
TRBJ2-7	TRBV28	CAGGAASYEQYF
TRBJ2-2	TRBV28	CASTSAGGPNTGELFF
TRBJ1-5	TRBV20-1	CSARDRREGGLSNQPQHF
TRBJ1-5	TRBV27	CASSLFGEFQGNQPQHF
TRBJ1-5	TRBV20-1	CSARDRIGTASNQPQHF
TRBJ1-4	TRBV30	CAWKGGPGEKLFF
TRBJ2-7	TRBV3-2	CASSPPGRRTYEQYF
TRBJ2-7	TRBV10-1	CASSESGLGEQYF
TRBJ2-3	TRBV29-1	CSAPLSSGKSADTQYF
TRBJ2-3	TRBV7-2	CASSLEGRLATDTQYF
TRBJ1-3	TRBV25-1	CASGGGPGNTIYF
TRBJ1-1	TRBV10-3	CAIQGTFEAFF
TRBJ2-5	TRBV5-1	CASSLLSGRDNQYF
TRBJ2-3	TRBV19	CASSILDTQYF
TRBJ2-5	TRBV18	CASSGGLARETQYF
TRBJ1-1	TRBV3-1	CASSQSGTGNTEAFF
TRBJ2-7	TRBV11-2	CASSASGGSLDEQYF
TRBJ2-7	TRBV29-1	CSAGTGSSLKQYF
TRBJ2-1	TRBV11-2	CASSPSGRYNEQFF
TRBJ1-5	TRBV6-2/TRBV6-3	CASSYSNPRQPQHF
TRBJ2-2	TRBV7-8	CASSPQAGELFF